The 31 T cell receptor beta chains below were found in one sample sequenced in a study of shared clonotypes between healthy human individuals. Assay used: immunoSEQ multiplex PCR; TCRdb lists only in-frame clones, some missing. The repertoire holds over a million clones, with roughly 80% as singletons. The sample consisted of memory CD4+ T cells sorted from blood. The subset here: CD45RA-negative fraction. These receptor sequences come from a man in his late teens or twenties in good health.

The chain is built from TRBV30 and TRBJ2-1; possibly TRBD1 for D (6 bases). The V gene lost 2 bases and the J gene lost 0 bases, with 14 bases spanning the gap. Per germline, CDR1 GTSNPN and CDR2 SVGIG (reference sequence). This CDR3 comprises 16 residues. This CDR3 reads CAWSRTALSSYNEQFF. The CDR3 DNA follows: TGTGCCTGGAGTAGGACAGCGCTTAGCTCCTACAATGAGCAGTTCTTC.

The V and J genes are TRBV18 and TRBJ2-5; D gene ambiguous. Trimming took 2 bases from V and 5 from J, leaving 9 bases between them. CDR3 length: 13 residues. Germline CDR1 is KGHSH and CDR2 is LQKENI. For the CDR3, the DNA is TGTGCCAGCTCACCATCCCCTTTTGAGACCCAGTACTTC. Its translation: CASSPSPFETQYF.

The CDR3 reads CASSLLPEQYEQYF. DNA of the CDR3: TGTGCCAGCAGTCTCCTCCCAGAACAATACGAGCAGTACTTC. The chain uses TRBV6-5 and TRBJ2-7; D gene ambiguous. V gave up 5 bases and J gave up 4 bases, with 15 bases separating them. The CDR3 extends over 14 amino acids. Germline V gives CDR1 MNHEY, CDR2 SVGAGI.

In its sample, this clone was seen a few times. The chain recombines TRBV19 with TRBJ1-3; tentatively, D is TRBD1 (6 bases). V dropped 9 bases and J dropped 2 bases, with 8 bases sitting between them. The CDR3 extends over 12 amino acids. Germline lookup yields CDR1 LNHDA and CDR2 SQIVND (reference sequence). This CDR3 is CASTGPGNTIYF. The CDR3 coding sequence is TGTGCCAGCACAGGGCCTGGAAACACCATATATTTT.

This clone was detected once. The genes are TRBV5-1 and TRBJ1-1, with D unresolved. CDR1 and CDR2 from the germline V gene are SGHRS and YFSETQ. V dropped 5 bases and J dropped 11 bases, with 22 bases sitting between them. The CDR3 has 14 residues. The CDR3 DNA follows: TGCGCCAGCAGACTTGAGGCAGGCCTCACGGACGCTTTCTTT. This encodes CASRLEAGLTDAFF.

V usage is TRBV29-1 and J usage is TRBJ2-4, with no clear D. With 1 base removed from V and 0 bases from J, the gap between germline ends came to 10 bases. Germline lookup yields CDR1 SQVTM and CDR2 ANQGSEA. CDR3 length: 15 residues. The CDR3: CSVEARFLAKNIQYF. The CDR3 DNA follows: TGCAGCGTTGAAGCACGATTTCTAGCCAAAAACATTCAGTACTTC.

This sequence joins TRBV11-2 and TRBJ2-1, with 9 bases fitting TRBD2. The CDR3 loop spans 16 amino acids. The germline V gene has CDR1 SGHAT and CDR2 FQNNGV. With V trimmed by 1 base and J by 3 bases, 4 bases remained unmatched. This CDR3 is CASSLAGGRVYNEQFF. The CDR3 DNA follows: TGTGCCAGCAGCTTAGCCGGCGGGAGGGTCTACAATGAGCAGTTCTTC.

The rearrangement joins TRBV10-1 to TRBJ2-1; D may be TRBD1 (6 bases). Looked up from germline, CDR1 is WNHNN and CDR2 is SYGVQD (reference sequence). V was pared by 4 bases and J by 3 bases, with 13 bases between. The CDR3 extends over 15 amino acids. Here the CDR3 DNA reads TGCGCCAGCAGTGGGAATAGGGGGTACTACAATGAGCAGTTCTTC. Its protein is CASSGNRGYYNEQFF.

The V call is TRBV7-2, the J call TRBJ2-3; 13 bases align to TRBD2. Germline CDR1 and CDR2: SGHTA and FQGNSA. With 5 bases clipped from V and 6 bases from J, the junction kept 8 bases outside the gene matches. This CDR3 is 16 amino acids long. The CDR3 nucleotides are TGTGCCAGCAGCCCAACGGGACTAGCGGGAACCGATACGCAGTATTTT. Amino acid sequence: CASSPTGLAGTDTQYF.

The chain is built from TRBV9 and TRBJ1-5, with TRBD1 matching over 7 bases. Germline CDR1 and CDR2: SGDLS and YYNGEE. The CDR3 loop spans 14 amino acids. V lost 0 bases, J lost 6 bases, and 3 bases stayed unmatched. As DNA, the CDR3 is TGTGCCAGCAGCGTAGGCACAGGGGCTCAGCCCCAGCATTTT. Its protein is CASSVGTGAQPQHF.

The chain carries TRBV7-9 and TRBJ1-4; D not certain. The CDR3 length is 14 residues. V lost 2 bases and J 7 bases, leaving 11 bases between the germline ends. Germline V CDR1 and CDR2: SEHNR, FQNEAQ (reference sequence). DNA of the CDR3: TGTGCCAGCAGCTTACGGGGTGCGGGTGAAAAACTGTTTTTT. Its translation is CASSLRGAGEKLFF. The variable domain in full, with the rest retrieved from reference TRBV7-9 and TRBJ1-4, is DTGVSQNPRHKITKRGQNVTFRCDPISEHNRLYWYRQTLGQGPEFLTYFQNEAQLEKSRLLSDRFSAERPKGSFSTLEIQRTEQGDSAMYLCASSLRGAGEKLFFGSGTQLSVL.

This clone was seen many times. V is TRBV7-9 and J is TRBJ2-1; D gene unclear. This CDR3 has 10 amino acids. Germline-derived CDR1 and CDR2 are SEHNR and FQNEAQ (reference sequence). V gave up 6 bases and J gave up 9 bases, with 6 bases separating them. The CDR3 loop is CASSLGEQFF. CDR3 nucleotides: TGTGCCAGCAGTCTAGGTGAGCAGTTCTTC. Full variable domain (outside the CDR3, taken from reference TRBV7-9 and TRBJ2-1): DTGVSQNPRHKITKRGQNVTFRCDPISEHNRLYWYRQTLGQGPEFLTYFQNEAQLEKSRLLSDRFSAERPKGSFSTLEIQRTEQGDSAMYLCASSLGEQFFGPGTRLTVL.

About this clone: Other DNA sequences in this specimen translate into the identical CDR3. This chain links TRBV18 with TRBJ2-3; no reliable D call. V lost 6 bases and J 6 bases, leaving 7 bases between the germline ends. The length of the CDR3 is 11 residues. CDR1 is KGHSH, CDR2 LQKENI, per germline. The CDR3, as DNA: TGTGCCAGCTCCCCCAGCGATACGCAGTATTTT. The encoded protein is CASSPSDTQYF.

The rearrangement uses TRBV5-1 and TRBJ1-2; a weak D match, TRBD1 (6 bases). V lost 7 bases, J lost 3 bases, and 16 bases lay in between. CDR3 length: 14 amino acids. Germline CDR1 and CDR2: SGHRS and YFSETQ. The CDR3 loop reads CASAGGLIDYGYTF. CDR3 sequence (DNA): TGCGCCAGCGCCGGGGGCTTGATTGACTATGGCTACACCTTC.

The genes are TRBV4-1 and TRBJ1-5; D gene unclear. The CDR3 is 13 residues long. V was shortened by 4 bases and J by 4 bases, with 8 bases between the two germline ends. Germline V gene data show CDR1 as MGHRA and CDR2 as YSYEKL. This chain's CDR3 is CASSLNGNQPQHF. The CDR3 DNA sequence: TGCGCCAGCAGCCTTAACGGGAATCAGCCCCAGCATTTT.

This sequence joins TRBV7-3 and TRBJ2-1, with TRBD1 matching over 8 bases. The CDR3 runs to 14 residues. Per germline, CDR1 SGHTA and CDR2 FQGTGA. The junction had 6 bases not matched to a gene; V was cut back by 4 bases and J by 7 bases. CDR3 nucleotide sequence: TGTGCCAGCAGCTCAAACAGGGGGAGGAATGAGCAGTTCTTC. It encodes CASSSNRGRNEQFF.

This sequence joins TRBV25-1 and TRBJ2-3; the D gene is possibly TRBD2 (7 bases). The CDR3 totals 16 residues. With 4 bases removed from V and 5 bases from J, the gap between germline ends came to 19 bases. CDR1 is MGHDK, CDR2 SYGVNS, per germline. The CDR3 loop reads CASSGSPGAGEDTQYF. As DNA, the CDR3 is TGTGCCAGCAGTGGATCCCCGGGGGCGGGAGAAGATACGCAGTATTTT.

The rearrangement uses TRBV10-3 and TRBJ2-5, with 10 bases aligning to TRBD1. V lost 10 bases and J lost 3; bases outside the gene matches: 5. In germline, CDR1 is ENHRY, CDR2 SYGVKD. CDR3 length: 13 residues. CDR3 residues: CATTGQGKETQYF. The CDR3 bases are TGTGCCACCACGGGACAGGGGAAAGAGACCCAGTACTTC.

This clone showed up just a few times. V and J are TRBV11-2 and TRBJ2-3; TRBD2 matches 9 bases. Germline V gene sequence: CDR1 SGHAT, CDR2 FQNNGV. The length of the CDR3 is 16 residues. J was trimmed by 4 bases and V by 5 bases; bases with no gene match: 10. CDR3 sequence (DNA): TGTGCCAGCAGCGCGAGACTAGCGGATCGCGCAGATACGCAGTATTTT. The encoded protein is CASSARLADRADTQYF.

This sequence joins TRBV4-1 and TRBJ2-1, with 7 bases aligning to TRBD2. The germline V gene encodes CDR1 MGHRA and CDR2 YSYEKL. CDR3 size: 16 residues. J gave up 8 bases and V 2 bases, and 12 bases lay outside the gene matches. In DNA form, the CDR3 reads TGCGCCAGCAGCCAACCCGTCGGGCGGGAGTACGATGAGCAGTTCTTC. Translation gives CASSQPVGREYDEQFF.

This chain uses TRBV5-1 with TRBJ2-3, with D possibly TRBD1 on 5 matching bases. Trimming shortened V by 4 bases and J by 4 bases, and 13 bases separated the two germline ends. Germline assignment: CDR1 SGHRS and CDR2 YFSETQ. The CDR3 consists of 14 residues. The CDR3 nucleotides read TGCGCCAGCAGCCTCTACCAGACAGCAGATACGCAGTATTTT. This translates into CASSLYQTADTQYF.

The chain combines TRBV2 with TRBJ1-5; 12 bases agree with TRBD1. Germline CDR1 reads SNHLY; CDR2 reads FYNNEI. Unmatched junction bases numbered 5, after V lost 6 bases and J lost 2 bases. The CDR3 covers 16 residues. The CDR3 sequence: CASRGTGGRGNQPQHF. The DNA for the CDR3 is TGTGCCAGCAGGGGGACAGGGGGCCGTGGCAATCAGCCCCAGCATTTT.

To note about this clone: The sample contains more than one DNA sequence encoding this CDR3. CDR3 DNA sequence: TGTGCCAGCAGTATTCCACAGGGGAACTATGGCTACACCTTC. This sequence encodes CASSIPQGNYGYTF. The genes are TRBV28 and TRBJ1-2; 7 positions match TRBD1. CDR3 length: 14 residues. The germline V gene has CDR1 MDHEN and CDR2 SYDVKM. V gave up 5 bases and J gave up 2 bases; unmatched junction bases: 5.

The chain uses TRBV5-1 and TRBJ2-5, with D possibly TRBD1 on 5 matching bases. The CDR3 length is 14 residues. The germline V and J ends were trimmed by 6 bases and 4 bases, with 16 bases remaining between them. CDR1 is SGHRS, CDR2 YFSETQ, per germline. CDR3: CASKTRGSAETQYF. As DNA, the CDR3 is TGCGCCAGCAAAACAAGGGGATCGGCAGAGACCCAGTACTTC. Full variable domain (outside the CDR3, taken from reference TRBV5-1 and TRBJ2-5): KAGVTQTPRYLIKTRGQQVTLSCSPISGHRSVSWYQQTPGQGLQFLFEYFSETQRNKGNFPGRFSGRQFSNSRSEMNVSTLELGDSALYLCASKTRGSAETQYFGPGTRLLVL.

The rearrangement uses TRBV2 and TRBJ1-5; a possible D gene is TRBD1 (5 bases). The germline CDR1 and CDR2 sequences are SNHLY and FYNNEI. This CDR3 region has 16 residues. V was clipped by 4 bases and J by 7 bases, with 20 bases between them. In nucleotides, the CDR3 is TGTGCCAGCAGTGCTTTAGGGGCGGCGGTTGGACAGCCCCAGCATTTT. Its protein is CASSALGAAVGQPQHF. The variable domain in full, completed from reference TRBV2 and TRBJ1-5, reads EPEVTQTPSHQVTQMGQEVILRCVPISNHLYFYWYRQILGQKVEFLVSFYNNEISEKSEIFDDQFSVERPDGSNFTLKIRSTKLEDSAMYFCASSALGAAVGQPQHFGDGTRLSIL.

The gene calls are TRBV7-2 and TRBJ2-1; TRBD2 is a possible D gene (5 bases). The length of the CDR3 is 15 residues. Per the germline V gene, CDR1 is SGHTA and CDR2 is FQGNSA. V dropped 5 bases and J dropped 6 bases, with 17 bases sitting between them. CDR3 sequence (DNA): TGTGCCAGCAGCCTTCGGAGGACCCTCGTCAATGAGCAGTTCTTC. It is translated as CASSLRRTLVNEQFF.

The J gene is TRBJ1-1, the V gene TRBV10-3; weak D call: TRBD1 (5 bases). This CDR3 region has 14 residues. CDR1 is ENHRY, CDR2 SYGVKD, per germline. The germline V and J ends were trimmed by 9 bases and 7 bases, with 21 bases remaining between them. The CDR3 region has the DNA TGTGCCATAAGAACCTCCAGGGTTGGTTTTGAAGCTTTCTTT. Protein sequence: CAIRTSRVGFEAFF.

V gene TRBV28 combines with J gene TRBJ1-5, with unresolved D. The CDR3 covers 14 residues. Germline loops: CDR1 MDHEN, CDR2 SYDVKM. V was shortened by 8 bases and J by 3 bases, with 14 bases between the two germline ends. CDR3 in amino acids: CASGFPLANQPQHF. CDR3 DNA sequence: TGTGCCAGCGGGTTCCCCCTGGCCAATCAGCCCCAGCATTTT.

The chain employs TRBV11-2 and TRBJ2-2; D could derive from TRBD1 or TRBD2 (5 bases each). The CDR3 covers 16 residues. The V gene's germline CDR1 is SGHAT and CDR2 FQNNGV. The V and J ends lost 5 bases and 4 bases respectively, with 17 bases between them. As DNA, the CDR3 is TGTGCCAGCAGCCCTCGGGGTTGGGGGAGCACCGGGGAGCTGTTTTTT. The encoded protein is CASSPRGWGSTGELFF.

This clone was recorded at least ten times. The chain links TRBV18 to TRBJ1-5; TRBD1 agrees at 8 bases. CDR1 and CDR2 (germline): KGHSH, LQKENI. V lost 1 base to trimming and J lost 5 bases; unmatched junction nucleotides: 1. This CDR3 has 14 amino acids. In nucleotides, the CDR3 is TGTGCCAGCTCACCACAACAGGGGGATCAGCCCCAGCATTTT. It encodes CASSPQQGDQPQHF.

In DNA form, the CDR3 reads TGTGCTAGTGGTCCATCCATGGGCGGCTGGAAGTTCTTC. Protein: CASGPSMGGWKFF. The chain combines TRBV12-5 with TRBJ2-1, with D hard to call. The CDR3 is 13 amino acids. CDR1 and CDR2 from the germline V gene are LGHNT and FRNRAP. The V end was cut by 5 bases, the J end by 14 bases, with 19 bases between.